This T cell receptor beta chain was observed in a study of cytomegalovirus exposure and HLA in healthy donors. The wider study: Among the 370 or so donors who were genotyped, roughly 86% fell in the genetic ancestry cluster that is associated with self-reported Caucasian donors. Study-wide results and caveats: A missense variant in DCLRE1C was later tied to TCR beta V- and J-gene trimming. Among CMV-associated TCR beta chains, most appeared HLA-restricted in a later analysis.

Notes on this clone: Its antigen is as yet unknown.

PCR employed 60 Vbeta and 13 Jbeta primers. Sequenced by immunoSEQ multiplex PCR; TCRdb stores in-frame clones only, minus some. The sample contains 150,000 to 200,000 clones, 75% to 85% of which appear only once. The TCR sequence derives from a young woman in good health and CMV-seropositive. Sequenced sample: PBMCs.

The CDR3 protein is CASSSAYEQYF. The CDR3 nucleotides are TGTGCCAGCAGTTCCGCCTACGAGCAGTACTTC. The chain recombines TRBV27 with TRBJ2-7; D unresolved. Germline V gives CDR1 MNHEY, CDR2 SMNVEV (reference sequence). The ends were cut back, 4 bases at V and 2 bases at J, with 3 bases in the middle. There are 11 residues in the CDR3.